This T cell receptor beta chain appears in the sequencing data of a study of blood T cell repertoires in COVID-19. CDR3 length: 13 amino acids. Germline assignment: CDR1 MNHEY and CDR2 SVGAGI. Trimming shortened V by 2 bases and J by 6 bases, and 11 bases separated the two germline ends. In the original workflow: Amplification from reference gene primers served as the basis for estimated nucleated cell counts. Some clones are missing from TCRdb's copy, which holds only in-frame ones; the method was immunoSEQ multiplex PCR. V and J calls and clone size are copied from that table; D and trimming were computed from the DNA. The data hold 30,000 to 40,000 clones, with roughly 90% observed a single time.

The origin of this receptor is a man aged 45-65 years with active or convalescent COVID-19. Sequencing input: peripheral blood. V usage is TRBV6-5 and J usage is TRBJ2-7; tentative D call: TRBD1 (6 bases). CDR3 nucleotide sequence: TGTGCCAGCAGTTACGGTTCAGGGGTCGAGCAGTACTTC. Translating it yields CASSYGSGVEQYF.